This T cell receptor (beta chain) was sequenced for a study of identical twins. CDR1 and CDR2 from the germline V gene are SGHDT and YYEEEE. This CDR3 is built from 15 residues. J lost 5 bases, V lost 3 bases, and 8 bases had no gene match. The sample holds many counts of this clonotype. TCRdb re-derived calls from the 5' RACE reads in MiXCR, one entry per CDR3 protein. The sample contains 450,000 to 500,000 distinct CDR3 sequences, roughly an eighth of which appear only once. These same data were also listed under a study on yellow fever vaccine responses in identical twins. This second study notes: Twins' vaccine T cell response reportedly seemed partly convergent, partly personalized.

This rearrangement joins TRBV5-6 to TRBJ1-5; 7 nucleotides agree with TRBD1. This TCR derives from a woman younger than 35 in good health. Input material: CD4+ T cells sorted from blood. Here the CDR3 reads CASSSSGQIYQPQHF. The CDR3, as DNA: TGTGCCAGCAGCTCCTCGGGACAGATATATCAGCCCCAGCATTTT. The full variable domain, completed using reference TRBV5-6 and TRBJ1-5, is DAGVTQSPTHLIKTRGQQVTLRCSPKSGHDTVSWYQQALGQGPQFIFQYYEEEERQRGNFPDRFSGHQFPNYSSELNVNALLLGDSALYLCASSSSGQIYQPQHFGDGTRLSIL.